This entry lists 7 T cell receptor beta chains sequenced from one sample in a study of cytomegalovirus exposure and HLA in healthy donors. Primers: 60 Vbeta forward and 13 Jbeta reverse. TCRdb keeps only in-frame clones here, not all; method: immunoSEQ multiplex PCR. The sample has over 45,000 clones, around 78% seen once; the top ten hold 1.4% to 1.5%. Sequenced material: PBMCs. These receptors were obtained from a female donor in good health and CMV-seronegative.

There are a few counts of this clone. The gene calls are TRBV29-1 and TRBJ1-1, with D perhaps matching TRBD1 (5 bases). Trimming removed 3 bases from V and 0 bases from J, with 11 bases in between. Germline CDR1 is SQVTM and CDR2 is ANQGSEA. CDR3 length: 14 residues. This chain's CDR3 is CSVDKGILNTEAFF. CDR3 DNA sequence: TGCAGCGTTGATAAGGGGATCCTGAACACTGAAGCTTTCTTT.

The chain is built from TRBV5-1 and TRBJ2-7; a possible D gene is TRBD2 (5 bases). The V and J ends lost 0 bases and 4 bases respectively, with 8 bases between them. Germline V gives CDR1 SGHRS, CDR2 YFSETQ. This CDR3 has 13 amino acids. For the CDR3, the DNA is TGCGCCAGCAGCTTGGTCGGGGTTTACGAGCAGTACTTC. Its protein is CASSLVGVYEQYF.

V gene TRBV27 combines with J gene TRBJ2-4; D not certain. The length of the CDR3 is 14 residues. Germline V lookup: CDR1 MNHEY, CDR2 SMNVEV (reference sequence). The V and J ends lost 6 bases and 0 bases respectively, with 9 bases between them. For the CDR3, the DNA is TGTGCCAGCAGCGGAGAGTTAGCCAAAAACATTCAGTACTTC. Amino acids: CASSGELAKNIQYF.

This clone came up once. The chain joins TRBV2 to TRBJ2-7, with a tentative D call TRBD1 (6 bases). V lost 4 bases to trimming and J lost 8 bases, with 24 bases between them. The length of the CDR3 is 16 residues. CDR1 SNHLY and CDR2 FYNNEI come from the germline V gene. The CDR3 spells CASSALNRVESSQQYF. CDR3 DNA: TGTGCCAGCAGTGCCCTAAACAGGGTAGAGAGCTCCCAGCAGTACTTC.

This clone has a handful of counts. The rearrangement joins TRBV2 to TRBJ1-4; D is undetermined. Per the germline V gene, CDR1 is SNHLY and CDR2 is FYNNEI. Trimming shortened V by 2 bases and J by 1 base, and 8 bases separated the two germline ends. This CDR3 has 15 amino acids. The CDR3 sequence is CASSETRGTNEKLFF. The CDR3 DNA reads TGTGCCAGCAGTGAAACCCGGGGAACTAATGAAAAACTGTTTTTT.

This chain links TRBV9 with TRBJ2-5; perhaps TRBD2 as D (6 bases). The CDR3 consists of 14 residues. V shed 4 bases and J shed 2 bases, with 12 bases lying between them. The V gene's germline CDR1 is SGDLS and CDR2 YYNGEE. CDR3 amino acids: CASSLGTLQETQYF. The DNA for the CDR3 is TGTGCCAGCAGCCTCGGGACTCTACAAGAGACCCAGTACTTC.

The chain recombines TRBV19 with TRBJ1-2, with a possible D match to TRBD1 (5 bases). Trimming pared 3 bases from V and 2 bases from J, leaving 19 bases between. The germline V gene encodes CDR1 LNHDA and CDR2 SQIVND (reference sequence). This CDR3 region has 17 residues. The CDR3 sequence: CASSMESPRGLNYGYTF. The DNA of the CDR3 is TGTGCCAGTAGTATGGAGAGCCCTAGGGGCCTCAACTATGGCTACACCTTC. Drawing the rest from reference TRBV19 and TRBJ1-2, the complete variable domain is DGGITQSPKYLFRKEGQNVTLSCEQNLNHDAMYWYRQDPGQGLRLIYYSQIVNDFQKGDIAEGYSVSREKKESFPLTVTSAQKNPTAFYLCASSMESPRGLNYGYTFGSGTRLTVV.